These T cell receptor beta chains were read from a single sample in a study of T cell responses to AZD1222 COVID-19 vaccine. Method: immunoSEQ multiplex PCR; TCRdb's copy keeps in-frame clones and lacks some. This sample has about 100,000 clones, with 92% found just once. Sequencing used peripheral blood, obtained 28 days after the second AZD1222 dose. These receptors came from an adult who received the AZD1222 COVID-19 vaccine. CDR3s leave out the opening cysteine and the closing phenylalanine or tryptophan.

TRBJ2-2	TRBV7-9	ASSAPVTGELF
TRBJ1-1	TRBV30	AWSTDRPTSNTEAF
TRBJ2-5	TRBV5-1	ASSTEDRPQETQY
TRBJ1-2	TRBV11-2	ASSTGQAGSYGYT
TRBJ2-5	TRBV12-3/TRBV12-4	ASSPRGETQY
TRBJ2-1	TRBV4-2	ASSQDLGGSYNEQF
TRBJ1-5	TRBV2	ASSALGLGNQPQH
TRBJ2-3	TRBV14	ASSQAAGSVTQY
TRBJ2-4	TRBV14	ASSQIDRMVNIQY
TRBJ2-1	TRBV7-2	ASSLGQAGEQF
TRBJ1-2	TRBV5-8	ASSLKGIVGYT
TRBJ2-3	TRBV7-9	ASSIEGLGSDTQY
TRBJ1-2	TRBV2	ASSLARYGYT
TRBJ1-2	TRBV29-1	SVEGIRSGYT
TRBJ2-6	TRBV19	ASSHRGWGGANVLT
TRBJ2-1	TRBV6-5	ASSPLAGEYNEQF
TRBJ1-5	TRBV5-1	ASSSGQGRNQPQH
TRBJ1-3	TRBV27	ASSPNLDRVRRNTIY
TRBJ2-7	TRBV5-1	ASSSGQGPYEQY
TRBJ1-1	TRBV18	ASSLVRQGLGFDTEAF
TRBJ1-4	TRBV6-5	ASSYWAQGTEKLF
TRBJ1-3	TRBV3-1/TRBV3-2	ASSQPGQGRNTIY
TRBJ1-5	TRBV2	ASSETRREHRPQH
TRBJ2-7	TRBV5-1	ASSYGGYEQY
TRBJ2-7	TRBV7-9	AEYGQGSHEQY
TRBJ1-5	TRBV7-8	ASSLAVYSNQPQH
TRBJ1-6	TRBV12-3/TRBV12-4	ASSGRDGSPLH